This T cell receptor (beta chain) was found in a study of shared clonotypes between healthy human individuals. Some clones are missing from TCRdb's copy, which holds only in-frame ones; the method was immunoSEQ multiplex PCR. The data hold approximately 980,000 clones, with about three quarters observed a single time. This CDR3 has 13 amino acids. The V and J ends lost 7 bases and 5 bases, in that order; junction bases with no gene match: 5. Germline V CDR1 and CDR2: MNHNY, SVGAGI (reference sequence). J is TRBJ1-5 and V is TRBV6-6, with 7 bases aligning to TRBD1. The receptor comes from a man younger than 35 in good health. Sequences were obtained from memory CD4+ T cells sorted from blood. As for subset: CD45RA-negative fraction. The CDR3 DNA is TGTGCCAGCAACAGGGGTTACGATCAGCCCCAGCATTTT. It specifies CASNRGYDQPQHF.